This entry describes one T cell receptor beta chain. Its antigen is unidentified. This entry comes from a study of cytomegalovirus exposure and HLA in healthy donors. Whole-study results and caveats: The study flagged fewer than 200 TCR beta chains as cytomegalovirus-associated.

Vbeta (60) and Jbeta (13) primers were used in the PCR. The repertoire was sequenced with immunoSEQ multiplex PCR; TCRdb's copy has only in-frame clones and lacks some. Of roughly 160,000 clones in the sample, about 88% were seen once. The source is a man aged 25 to 45 in good health and CMV-seropositive. The sample taken for sequencing was PBMCs.

CDR3 sequence: CAWSVPLTRGNEQFF. CDR3 nucleotides: TGTGCCTGGAGTGTACCGTTGACTAGGGGCAATGAGCAGTTCTTC. V gene TRBV30 combines with J gene TRBJ2-1; TRBD2 might be the D (6 bases). Germline-derived CDR1 and CDR2 are GTSNPN and SVGIG (reference sequence). The CDR3 consists of 15 residues. Trimming took 0 bases from V and 6 from J, leaving 15 bases between them.